This entry is about one T cell receptor beta chain. Its antigen is currently unknown. Clones were read by immunoSEQ multiplex PCR, and TCRdb kept only the in-frame ones, dropping some. The data contain fewer than 20,000 clones, roughly nine tenths of them singletons. The data stem from a study of chemoradiotherapy in HPV16-positive cancers. Background on the study: Functional T-cell assays on a couple of HPV16-positive patients' cells defined candidate HPV-specific clones and common TCR motifs.

Study-level points and caveats: Non-HPV-specific T cells did not expand in tumors during treatment, whereas candidate HPV-specific clones and E7-related motifs did.

The sample in question was blood, obtained from a patient who underwent chemoradiotherapy. This sequence was found in a human donor with HPV-associated anogenital cancer.

The CDR3 DNA follows: TGTGCCAGCAGCACGGACAAGTTTTGGCGTTTGGGGGAGCAGTACTTC. Translation gives CASSTDKFWRLGEQYF. This chain uses TRBV5-4 with TRBJ2-7; D is possibly TRBD1 (5 bases). This CDR3 has 16 residues. V was trimmed by 4 bases and J by 7 bases, leaving 24 bases between them. The V gene's germline CDR1 is SGHNT and CDR2 YYREEE (reference sequence).